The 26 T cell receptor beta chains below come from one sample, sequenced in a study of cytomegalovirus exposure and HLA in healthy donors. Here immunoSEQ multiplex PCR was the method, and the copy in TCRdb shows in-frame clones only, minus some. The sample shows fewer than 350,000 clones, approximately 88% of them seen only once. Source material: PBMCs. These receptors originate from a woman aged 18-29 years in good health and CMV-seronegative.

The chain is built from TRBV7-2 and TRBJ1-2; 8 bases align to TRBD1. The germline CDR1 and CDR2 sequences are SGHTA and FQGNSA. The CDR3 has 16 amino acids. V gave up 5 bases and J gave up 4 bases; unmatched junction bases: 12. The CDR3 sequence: CASSLTSGGAVYGYTF. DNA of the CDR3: TGTGCCAGCAGCCTCACTTCAGGGGGCGCGGTCTATGGCTACACCTTC.

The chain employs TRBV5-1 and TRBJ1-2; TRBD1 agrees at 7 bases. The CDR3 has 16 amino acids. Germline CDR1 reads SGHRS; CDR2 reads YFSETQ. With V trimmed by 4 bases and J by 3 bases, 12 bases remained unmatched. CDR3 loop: CASSGVAGGVDYGYTF. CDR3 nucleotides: TGCGCCAGCAGCGGGGTGGCAGGGGGAGTCGACTATGGCTACACCTTC. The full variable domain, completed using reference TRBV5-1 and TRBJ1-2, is KAGVTQTPRYLIKTRGQQVTLSCSPISGHRSVSWYQQTPGQGLQFLFEYFSETQRNKGNFPGRFSGRQFSNSRSEMNVSTLELGDSALYLCASSGVAGGVDYGYTFGSGTRLTVV.

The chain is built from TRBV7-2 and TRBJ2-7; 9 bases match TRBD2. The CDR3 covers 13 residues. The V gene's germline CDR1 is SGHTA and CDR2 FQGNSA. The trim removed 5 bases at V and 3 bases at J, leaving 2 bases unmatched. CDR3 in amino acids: CASSVSGGYEQYF. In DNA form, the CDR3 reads TGTGCCAGCAGCGTTAGCGGGGGCTACGAGCAGTACTTC.

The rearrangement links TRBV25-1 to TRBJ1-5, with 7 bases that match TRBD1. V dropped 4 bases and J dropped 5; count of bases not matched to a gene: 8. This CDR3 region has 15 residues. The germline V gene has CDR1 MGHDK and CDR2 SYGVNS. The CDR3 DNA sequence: TGTGCCAGCAGTGGGGGGACAGCACCCCATCAGCCCCAGCATTTT. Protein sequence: CASSGGTAPHQPQHF. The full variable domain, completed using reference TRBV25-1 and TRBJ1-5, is EADIYQTPRYLVIGTGKKITLECSQTMGHDKMYWYQQDPGMELHLIHYSYGVNSTEKGDLSSESTVSRIRTEHFPLTLESARPSHTSQYLCASSGGTAPHQPQHFGDGTRLSIL.

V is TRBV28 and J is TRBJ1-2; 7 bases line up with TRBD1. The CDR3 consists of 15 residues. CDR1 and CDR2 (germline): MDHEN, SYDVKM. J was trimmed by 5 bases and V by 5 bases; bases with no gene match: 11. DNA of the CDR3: TGTGCCAGCAGTCCAGGGACAGAACAATCATATGGCTACACCTTC. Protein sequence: CASSPGTEQSYGYTF.

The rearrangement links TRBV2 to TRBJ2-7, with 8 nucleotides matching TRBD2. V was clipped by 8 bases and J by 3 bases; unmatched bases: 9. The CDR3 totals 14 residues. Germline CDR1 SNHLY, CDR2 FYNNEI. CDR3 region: CASLDQREIYEQYF. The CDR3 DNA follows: TGTGCCAGCTTGGATCAGCGGGAGATCTACGAGCAGTACTTC.

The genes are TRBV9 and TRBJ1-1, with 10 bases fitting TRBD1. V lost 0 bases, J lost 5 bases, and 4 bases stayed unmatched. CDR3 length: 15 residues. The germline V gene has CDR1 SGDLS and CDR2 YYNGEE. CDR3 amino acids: CASSVVGTGVTEAFF. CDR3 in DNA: TGTGCCAGCAGCGTAGTGGGGACAGGGGTTACTGAAGCTTTCTTT.

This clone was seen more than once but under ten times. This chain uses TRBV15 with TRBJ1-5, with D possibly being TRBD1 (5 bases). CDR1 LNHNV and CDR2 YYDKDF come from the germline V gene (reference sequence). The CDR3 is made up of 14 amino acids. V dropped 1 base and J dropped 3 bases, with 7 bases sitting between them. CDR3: CATSRAGLNQPQHF. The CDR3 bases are TGTGCCACCAGCAGAGCAGGGCTCAATCAGCCCCAGCATTTT.

The CDR3 nucleotides are TGCGCCAGCAGCTCACTCGTGGGGAGCCAATCCTCTGAAAAACTGTTTTTT. Residues: CASSSLVGSQSSEKLFF. This chain connects TRBV5-1 to TRBJ1-4; D ambiguous. With 3 bases removed from V and 7 bases from J, the gap between germline ends came to 22 bases. Germline lookup yields CDR1 SGHRS and CDR2 YFSETQ. The length of the CDR3 is 17 residues.

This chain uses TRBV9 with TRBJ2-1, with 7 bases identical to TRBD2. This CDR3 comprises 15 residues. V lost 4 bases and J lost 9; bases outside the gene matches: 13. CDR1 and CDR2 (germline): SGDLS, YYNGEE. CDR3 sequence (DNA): TGTGCCAGCAGCAGTACTAGCGCACTAAGTGGTGAGCAGTTCTTC. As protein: CASSSTSALSGEQFF.

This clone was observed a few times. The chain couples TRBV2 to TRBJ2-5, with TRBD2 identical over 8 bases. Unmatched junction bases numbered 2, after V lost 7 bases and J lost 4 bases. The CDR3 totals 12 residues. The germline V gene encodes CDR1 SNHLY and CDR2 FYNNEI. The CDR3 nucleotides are TGTGCCAGCAACGGGGGGGGAGAGACCCAGTACTTC. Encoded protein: CASNGGGETQYF.

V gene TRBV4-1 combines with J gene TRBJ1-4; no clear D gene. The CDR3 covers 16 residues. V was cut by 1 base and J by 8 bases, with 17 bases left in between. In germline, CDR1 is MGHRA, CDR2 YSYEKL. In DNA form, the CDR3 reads TGCGCCAGCAGCCAAGGGGGAGAACCCTACCACGAAAAACTGTTTTTT. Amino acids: CASSQGGEPYHEKLFF.

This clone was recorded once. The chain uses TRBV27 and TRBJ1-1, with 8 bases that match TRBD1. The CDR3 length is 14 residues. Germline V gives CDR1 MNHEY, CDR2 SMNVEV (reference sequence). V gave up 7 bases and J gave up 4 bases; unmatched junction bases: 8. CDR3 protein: CASIRRQGRTEAFF. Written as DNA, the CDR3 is TGTGCCAGCATTAGAAGACAGGGGCGCACTGAAGCTTTCTTT.

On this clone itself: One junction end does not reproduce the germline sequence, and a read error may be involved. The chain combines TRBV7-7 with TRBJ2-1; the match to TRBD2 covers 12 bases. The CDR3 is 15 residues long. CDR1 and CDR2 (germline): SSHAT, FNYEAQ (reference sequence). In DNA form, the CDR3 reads TGTGCTAGCAGCTTATCACTAGCGGGAGGAAATGAGCAGTTCTTC. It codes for CASSLSLAGGNEQFF.

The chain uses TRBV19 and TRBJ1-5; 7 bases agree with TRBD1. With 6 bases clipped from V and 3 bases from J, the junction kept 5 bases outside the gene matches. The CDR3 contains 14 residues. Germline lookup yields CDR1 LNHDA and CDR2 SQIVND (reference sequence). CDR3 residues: CASRRQGDNQPQHF. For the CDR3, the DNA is TGTGCCAGTAGGCGACAGGGAGACAATCAGCCCCAGCATTTT.

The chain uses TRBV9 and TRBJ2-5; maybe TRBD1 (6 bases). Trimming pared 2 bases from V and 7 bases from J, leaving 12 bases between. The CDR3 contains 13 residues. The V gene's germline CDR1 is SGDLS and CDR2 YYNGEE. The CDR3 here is CASSVKDSMTQYF. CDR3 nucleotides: TGTGCCAGCAGCGTTAAGGACAGTATGACCCAGTACTTC.

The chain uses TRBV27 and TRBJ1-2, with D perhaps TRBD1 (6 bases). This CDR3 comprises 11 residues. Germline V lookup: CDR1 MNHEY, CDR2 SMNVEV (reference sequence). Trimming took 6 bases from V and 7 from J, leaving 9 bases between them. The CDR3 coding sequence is TGTGCCAGCAGAACAGGGTCTGGCTACACCTTC. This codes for CASRTGSGYTF.

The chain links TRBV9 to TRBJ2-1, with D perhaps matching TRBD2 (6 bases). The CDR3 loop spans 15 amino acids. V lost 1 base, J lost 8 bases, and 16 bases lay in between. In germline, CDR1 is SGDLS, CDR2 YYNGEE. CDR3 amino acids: CASSVSGVGADEQFF. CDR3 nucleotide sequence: TGTGCCAGCAGCGTATCGGGAGTCGGGGCCGATGAGCAGTTCTTC.

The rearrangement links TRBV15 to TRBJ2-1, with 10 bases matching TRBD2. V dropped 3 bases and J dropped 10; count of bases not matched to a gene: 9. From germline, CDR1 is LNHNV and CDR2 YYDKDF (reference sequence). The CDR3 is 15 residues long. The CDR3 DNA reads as TGTGCCACCAGCAGGGCCCTAGCGGGAGTTAGCGAGCAGTTCTTC. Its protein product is CATSRALAGVSEQFF. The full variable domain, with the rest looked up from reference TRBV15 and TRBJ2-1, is DAMVIQNPRYQVTQFGKPVTLSCSQTLNHNVMYWYQQKSSQAPKLLFHYYDKDFNNEADTPDNFQSRRPNTSFCFLDIRSPGLGDTAMYLCATSRALAGVSEQFFGPGTRLTVL.

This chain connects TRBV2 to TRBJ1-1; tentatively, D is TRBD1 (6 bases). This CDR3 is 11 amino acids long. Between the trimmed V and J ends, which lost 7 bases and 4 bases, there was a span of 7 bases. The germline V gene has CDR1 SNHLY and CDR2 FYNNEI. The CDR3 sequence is CASKDSTEAFF. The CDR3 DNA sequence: TGTGCCAGCAAGGACAGCACTGAAGCTTTCTTT.

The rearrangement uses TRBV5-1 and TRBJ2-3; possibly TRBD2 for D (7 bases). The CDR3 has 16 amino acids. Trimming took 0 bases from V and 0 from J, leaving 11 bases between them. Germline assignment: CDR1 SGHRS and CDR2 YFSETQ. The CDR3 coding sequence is TGCGCCAGCAGCTTGGAGGGGGGGTCTAGCACAGATACGCAGTATTTT. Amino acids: CASSLEGGSSTDTQYF.

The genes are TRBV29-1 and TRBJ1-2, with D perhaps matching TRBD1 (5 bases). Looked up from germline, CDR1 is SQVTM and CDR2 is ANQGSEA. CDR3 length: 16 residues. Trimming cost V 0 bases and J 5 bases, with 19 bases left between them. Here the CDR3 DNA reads TGCAGCGTTGAAGATCGGGTCGGCGGGGCGGGGTATGGCTACACCTTC. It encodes CSVEDRVGGAGYGYTF.

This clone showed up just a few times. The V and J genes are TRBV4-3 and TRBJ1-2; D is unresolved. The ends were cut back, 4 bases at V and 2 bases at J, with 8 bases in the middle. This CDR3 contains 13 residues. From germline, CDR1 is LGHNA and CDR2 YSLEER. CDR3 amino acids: CASSRGQNYGYTF. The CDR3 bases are TGCGCCAGCAGCCGAGGGCAGAACTATGGCTACACCTTC.

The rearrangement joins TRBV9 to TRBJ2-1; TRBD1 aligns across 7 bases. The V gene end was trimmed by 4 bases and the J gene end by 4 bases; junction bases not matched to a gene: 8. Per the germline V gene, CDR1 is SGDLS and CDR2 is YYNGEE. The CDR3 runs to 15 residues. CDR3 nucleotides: TGTGCCAGCAGCCCCTGGAAGGGGGCGTACAATGAGCAGTTCTTC. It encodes CASSPWKGAYNEQFF.

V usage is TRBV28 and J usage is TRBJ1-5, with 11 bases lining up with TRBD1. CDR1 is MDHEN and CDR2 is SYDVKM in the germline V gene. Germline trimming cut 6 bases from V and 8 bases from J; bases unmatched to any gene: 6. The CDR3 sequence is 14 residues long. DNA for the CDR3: TGTGCCAGCAGGGGGACAGGGGGTGGGGAGCCCCAGCATTTT. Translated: CASRGTGGGEPQHF.

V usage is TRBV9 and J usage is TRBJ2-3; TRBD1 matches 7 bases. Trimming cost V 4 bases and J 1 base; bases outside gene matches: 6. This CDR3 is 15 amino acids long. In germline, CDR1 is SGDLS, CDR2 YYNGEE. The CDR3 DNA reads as TGTGCCAGCAGCCCGCGGACAGGACGCACAGATACGCAGTATTTT. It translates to CASSPRTGRTDTQYF.